The next 14 T cell receptor beta chains were all read from a single sample in a study of neurological immune-mediated disorders. TCRdb re-called the 5' RACE reads through MiXCR, storing one row per CDR3 protein. The sample contains some 57,000 distinct CDR3 sequences, 3.8% of which appear only once. The sequencing input was PBMCs. The receptors come from a man between 60 and 75 years old with multiple sclerosis.

This clonotype has at least ten counts. The chain links TRBV5-1 to TRBJ2-7; TRBD1 agrees at 8 bases. The CDR3 totals 14 residues. Germline V CDR1 and CDR2: SGHRS, YFSETQ. With 4 bases clipped from V and 3 bases from J, the junction kept 6 bases outside the gene matches. CDR3 in amino acids: CASSRSGTGYEQYF. The CDR3 region has the DNA TGCGCCAGCAGCAGGTCCGGGACAGGCTACGAGCAGTACTTC.

This clonotype has just a few counts. A much larger clone lies one base from this, so it may be a read error. The chain is built from TRBV20-1 and TRBJ2-7; perhaps D is TRBD1 or TRBD2 (5 bases each). Germline V lookup: CDR1 DFQATT, CDR2 SNEGSKA (reference sequence). The CDR3 extends over 13 amino acids. V was clipped by 7 bases and J by 4 bases, with 17 bases between them. This CDR3 reads CSEKPGPTYEQYF. The CDR3 DNA reads TGCAGTGAAAAACCGGGACCAACGTACGAGCAGTACTTC.

This clonotype was seen at least ten times. The genes are TRBV29-1 and TRBJ2-1; perhaps TRBD1 as D (8 bases). CDR3 length: 16 residues. CDR1 is SQVTM, CDR2 ANQGSEA, per germline. The V gene lost 7 bases and the J gene lost 5 bases, with 24 bases spanning the gap. The CDR3 DNA sequence: TGCAGCGCAGACAGGGGAGGGCGAACGGGGAACAATGAGCAGTTCTTC. Residues: CSADRGGRTGNNEQFF.

This clonotype was recorded at least ten times. This sequence joins TRBV20-1 and TRBJ1-5; TRBD1 agrees at 7 bases. J was trimmed by 6 bases and V by 6 bases; bases with no gene match: 8. The CDR3 contains 13 residues. Germline assignment: CDR1 DFQATT and CDR2 SNEGSKA (reference sequence). The CDR3 protein is CSAWRQGGQPQHF. CDR3 in DNA: TGCAGTGCCTGGAGACAGGGAGGTCAGCCCCAGCATTTT.

The table lists this clonotype with many counts. The chain combines TRBV2 with TRBJ2-7; tentative D call: TRBD1 (5 bases). This CDR3 region has 14 residues. Per the germline V gene, CDR1 is SNHLY and CDR2 is FYNNEI. Between the trimmed V and J ends, which lost 4 bases and 2 bases, there was a span of 12 bases. For the CDR3, the DNA is TGTGCCAGCAGTGTACCCGACAGCACCTACGAGCAGTACTTC. Translating gives CASSVPDSTYEQYF.

This clonotype was seen ten or more times. V and J are TRBV20-1 and TRBJ2-7, with D hard to call. The CDR3 is 12 amino acids. From germline, CDR1 is DFQATT and CDR2 SNEGSKA (reference sequence). V was shortened by 5 bases and J by 3 bases, with 11 bases between the two germline ends. CDR3 amino acids: CSAPHLGYEQYF. DNA of the CDR3: TGCAGTGCTCCACATCTCGGCTACGAGCAGTACTTC.

This clonotype came up many times. The rearrangement joins TRBV13 to TRBJ2-4, with D tentatively TRBD2 (6 bases). Deletions cut 5 bases from V and 1 base from J, with 12 bases between. The CDR3 is 15 amino acids. CDR1 and CDR2 from the germline V gene are PRHDT and FYEKMQ (reference sequence). CDR3 amino acids: CASSPSGVAKNIQYF. The CDR3 nucleotides are TGTGCCAGCAGCCCCTCGGGAGTGGCCAAAAACATTCAGTACTTC.

This clonotype was counted at least ten times. V and J are TRBV5-1 and TRBJ1-1, with D perhaps TRBD1 (6 bases). The length of the CDR3 is 14 residues. Between the trimmed V and J ends, which lost 0 bases and 2 bases, there was a span of 8 bases. Germline-derived CDR1 and CDR2 are SGHRS and YFSETQ. This CDR3 reads CASSLVGQNTEAFF. CDR3 DNA sequence: TGCGCCAGCAGCTTGGTGGGACAAAACACTGAAGCTTTCTTT.

In its sample, this clonotype was seen many times. J is TRBJ1-6 and V is TRBV20-1; 10 nucleotides line up with TRBD1. The CDR3 loop spans 14 amino acids. The germline CDR1 and CDR2 sequences are DFQATT and SNEGSKA (reference sequence). Trimming cost V 6 bases and J 8 bases; bases outside gene matches: 7. The CDR3 loop is CSAQTGTGDSPLHF. The CDR3 DNA reads as TGCAGTGCGCAGACCGGGACAGGGGATTCACCCCTCCACTTT.

Many counts were recorded for this clonotype. Here the CDR3 reads CSARDPSSYEQYF. The CDR3 bases are TGCAGTGCTAGAGACCCCAGCTCCTACGAGCAGTACTTC. The V call is TRBV20-1, the J call TRBJ2-7; no firm D call. The CDR3 spans 13 residues. V was clipped by 0 bases and J by 0 bases, with 6 bases between them. Germline V lookup: CDR1 DFQATT, CDR2 SNEGSKA (reference sequence).

This clonotype was picked up a small number of times. The chain uses TRBV29-1 and TRBJ1-3; D uncertain. V was clipped by 5 bases and J by 12 bases, with 14 bases between them. Germline V lookup: CDR1 SQVTM, CDR2 ANQGSEA. This CDR3 contains 11 residues. CDR3 region: CSVSGGKNIYF. CDR3 sequence (DNA): TGCAGCGTTTCGGGTGGAAAAAACATATATTTT.

This clonotype was detected many times. The rearrangement joins TRBV29-1 to TRBJ1-1; D uncertain. Deletions cut 6 bases from V and 5 bases from J, with 19 bases between. The CDR3 length is 14 residues. Germline CDR1 is SQVTM and CDR2 is ANQGSEA. The CDR3 loop is CSVRYAALGTEAFF. The DNA of the CDR3 is TGCAGCGTGCGATATGCGGCCCTGGGAACTGAAGCTTTCTTT.

Many counts were recorded for this clonotype. This chain connects TRBV9 to TRBJ2-1, with a weak D call TRBD2 (6 bases). With 3 bases removed from V and 6 bases from J, the gap between germline ends came to 10 bases. Germline CDR1 is SGDLS and CDR2 is YYNGEE. The CDR3 extends over 13 amino acids. The CDR3 region has the DNA TGTGCCAGCAGCGGGAGGAGGGCCAATGAGCAGTTCTTC. Encoded protein: CASSGRRANEQFF. The whole variable domain, filled in from reference TRBV9 and TRBJ2-1, reads DSGVTQTPKHLITATGQRVTLRCSPRSGDLSVYWYQQSLDQGLQFLIQYYNGEERAKGNILERFSAQQFPDLHSELNLSSLELGDSALYFCASSGRRANEQFFGPGTRLTVL.

This clonotype was seen only a few times. The chain joins TRBV20-1 to TRBJ1-1; TRBD1 might be the D (6 bases). CDR1 DFQATT and CDR2 SNEGSKA come from the germline V gene (reference sequence). Trimming cost V 1 base and J 1 base, with 13 bases left between them. CDR3 length: 15 residues. Written as DNA, the CDR3 is TGCAGTGCTAGAGGGGGCGGGGGGCGGAACACTGAAGCTTTCTTT. This sequence encodes CSARGGGGRNTEAFF.